A single T cell receptor beta chain is shown here with its context. The sample comes from a study of T cell responses to AZD1222 COVID-19 vaccine. With 10 bases removed from V and 6 bases from J, the gap between germline ends came to 18 bases. This CDR3 has 14 residues. Germline V gene data show CDR1 as SGHTA and CDR2 as FQGTGA. Data came from immunoSEQ multiplex PCR; TCRdb stores just in-frame clones and leaves some out. The sample lists approximately 190,000 clones, approximately 93% occurring once. The receptor comes from an adult who received the AZD1222 COVID-19 vaccine. The source was peripheral blood, collected 28 days after the second AZD1222 dose. V gene TRBV7-3 combines with J gene TRBJ2-2, with D maybe TRBD2 (5 bases). The CDR3 DNA reads as TGTGCCACCCAGAGCAACCCGGGATCCGGGGAGCTGTTTTTT. Its translation is CATQSNPGSGELFF.